One TCR beta chain is described in this entry. Its antigen is currently not known. Per-base qualities were not stored, and no clone one base away is much larger. The sample belongs to a study of beta chain features in type 1 diabetes (dated by TCRdb to the late 2010s). Study-wide context: Mean age, gender distribution, total cell number and subset yield were not different between patients and healthy donors. A total of around 110,000,000 sorted cells were examined across all samples, and RNA yield correlated strongly with the number of cells per subset. In the study, TCRB repertoires of sorted circulating CD4+ T cell subsets from recently diagnosed type 1 diabetes patients were compared with those of matched healthy donors. Regulatory and stem cell-like memory subsets were isolated from only 8 patients and roughly eight healthy donors, whereas naive and central memory subsets came from all 30 or so donors. Study-wide findings and limitations: Naive, central memory and regulatory TCRB repertoires appeared to be more alike among patients than among healthy donors. Because small numbers of individuals were included in the HLA sub-analyses, any influence of HLA type on TCRB rearrangement was left unresolved. Sequencing cDNA rather than genomic DNA could over-represent highly expressing activated cells, although activation and CD3 levels did not differ between groups. At VDJ recombination sites, patients with type 1 diabetes made fewer insertions and deleted more nucleotides, a pattern implying thymic rearrangement abnormalities. PCR may preferentially amplify shorter templates, but because patient and control samples were amplified and corrected together, any resulting skew would affect both groups equally. A moderate but significant shortening of TCRB CDR3 length was observed in type 1 diabetes patients in all four CD4+ subsets.

Spanning cysteine to phenylalanine, the CDR3 consists of 15 amino acids. The kept DNA is CDR3 alone, 45 bases in frame from the first base. V is cut by 0 bases and J by 10 bases, and the space between the germline ends is 14 bases. The germline V gene (reference sequence) gives CDR1 as SGHNT and CDR2 as YYREEE. Each donor gave one peripheral blood draw, roughly 110 mL on average, collected into heparinised tubes. A BD FACSAria II and a panel including CD45RO, CCR7, CD25, CD127, CD95 and CD27 were used to sort naive, central memory, regulatory and stem cell-like memory CD4+ T cells. Every sorted population had a purity above 95%. PBMCs were isolated right away by Lymphoprep density gradient centrifugation and were stained directly, without culture. To minimize batch effects, samples were stained and sorted in pairs, one healthy donor with one patient per experiment. All of the isolated RNA was reverse transcribed with the High Capacity cDNA Reverse Transcription Kit, so expressed TCRB transcripts were sequenced. Deep immunoSEQ sequencing was applied to naive, central memory and regulatory T cell samples, giving an average of roughly 3.5 million total reads per sample. Sorted cells were lysed in RLT buffer and RNA was extracted with DNase-treated RNeasy Micro or Mini kits, depending on cell number. To prevent cross-contamination, each cell subset was processed individually, whereas patient and healthy donor samples were processed jointly. The immunoSEQ multiplex PCR was used to amplify TCRB sequences from cDNA, generating 87-bp fragments that spanned the CDR3 region. Amplicons were sequenced on the Illumina HiSeq platform. Turning to the authors' computational methods: PCR bias was corrected computationally using synthetic template baselines, and reads within Hamming distance 2 were collapsed, with unmergeable singletons discarded. Reads were aligned to IMGT to assign V, D and J genes, CDR3 length, and insertions or deletions at six rearrangement sites. Within each subset, clonotype counts were normalized to sorted cell number, and only after that were true diversity and Gini coefficients computed with the tcR R package. Repertoire sharing was quantified using the overlap coefficient calculated on TCRB nucleotide sequences. This immuneACCESS table, as held by TCRdb, lists in-frame sequences with V and J called but not all clones. Of the missing ones, under half trace to an unresolved V gene in checked studies; the others have no known cause. That table furnishes V, J and clone size, whereas the DNA furnished D and trimming. This sample gives roughly 300,000 clones in total; 9.3% of them show up just once. Roughly 1% of the sample is held by the ten biggest clonotypes.

This sequence was found in a man aged 25-40 years with type 1 diabetes. Rearrangement joined TRBV5-4 to TRBJ1-6; the D gene is perhaps TRBD1, on 6 matching bases. Sequencing was done on a sample of central memory CD4+ T cells from blood. The DNA is TGTGCCAGCAGCTTGGGGCAGGGGAGGGAATCACCCCTCCACTTT. This codes for CASSLGQGRESPLHF.